What follows are 26 T cell receptor beta chains derived from one specimen sequenced in a study of blood T cell repertoires in COVID-19. Produced via immunoSEQ multiplex PCR; TCRdb's table is partial and in-frame only. The repertoire includes more than 200,000 clones, around 84% of them detected once, and 4.2% sits in the top ten. The sequenced sample consisted of peripheral blood. The receptor set was obtained from a man aged 60 to 69 with acute or convalescent COVID-19.

The V and J genes are TRBV10-3 and TRBJ2-2; unclear D gene. V lost 3 bases to trimming and J lost 4 bases, with 12 bases between them. Germline-derived CDR1 and CDR2 are ENHRY and SYGVKD. The CDR3 totals 15 residues. CDR3 in DNA: TGTGCCATCAGTGATTTGCTGAGTGGCACCGGGGAGCTGTTTTTT. Its translation: CAISDLLSGTGELFF.

The chain employs TRBV5-1 and TRBJ2-1, with 11 bases that match TRBD2. After removal of 5 bases from V and 4 bases from J, the junction contained 5 bases not matched to a gene. The CDR3 spans 15 residues. Germline V gene data show CDR1 as SGHRS and CDR2 as YFSETQ. Written as DNA, the CDR3 is TGCGCCAGCAGTCCCGGGACTAGCGGATACAATGAGCAGTTCTTC. This gives the protein CASSPGTSGYNEQFF.

The V gene is TRBV5-1, the J gene TRBJ2-7; 12 positions agree with TRBD2. V trimming: 0 bases; J trimming: 2 bases; junction bases outside the gene matches: 6. Germline values: CDR1 SGHRS, CDR2 YFSETQ. The CDR3 is 17 residues long. The CDR3, as DNA: TGCGCCAGCAGCTTGGATCTGGGACTAGCGGGCGCCTACGAGCAGTACTTC. Amino acid sequence: CASSLDLGLAGAYEQYF.

This chain connects TRBV7-9 to TRBJ2-5; D might be TRBD1 (6 bases). Germline lookup yields CDR1 SEHNR and CDR2 FQNEAQ (reference sequence). V shed 5 bases and J shed 1 base, with 11 bases lying between them. The CDR3 is made up of 14 amino acids. CDR3 nucleotides: TGTGCCAGCAGCCCCGGACAGAGCCAAGAGACCCAGTACTTC. This codes for CASSPGQSQETQYF.

The chain couples TRBV7-2 to TRBJ1-3; 10 positions agree with TRBD1. The germline gives CDR1 SGHTA, CDR2 FQGNSA. The ends lost 3 bases at V and 4 bases at J; junction bases unmatched: 9. The CDR3 spans 17 residues. CDR3 coding DNA: TGTGCCAGCAGCTTCGGGACAGGGGCATTTCGAGGAAACACCATATATTTT. This translates into CASSFGTGAFRGNTIYF.

V is TRBV6-5 and J is TRBJ2-5, with TRBD2 matching 12 bases. J gave up 7 bases and V 0 bases, and 6 bases lay outside the gene matches. The CDR3 is made up of 16 amino acids. The germline CDR1 and CDR2 sequences are MNHEY and SVGAGI. The CDR3 region is CASSYSTSGSFGTQYF. The DNA of the CDR3 is TGTGCCAGCAGTTACTCGACTAGCGGGAGCTTCGGGACCCAGTACTTC.

The chain links TRBV6-6 to TRBJ2-5, with 7 bases lining up with TRBD1. This CDR3 spans 14 amino acids. CDR1 is MNHNY, CDR2 SVGAGI, per germline (reference sequence). J gave up 2 bases and V 8 bases, and 8 bases lay outside the gene matches. In nucleotides, the CDR3 is TGTGCCAGCGGCGACAGGGCCCTACAAGAGACCCAGTACTTC. Translated, it gives CASGDRALQETQYF.

This sequence joins TRBV5-3 and TRBJ1-2; 10 bases fit TRBD1. TRBV5-3 is classed as an ORF, of uncertain function. The CDR3 spans 19 residues. V lost 4 bases, J lost 4 bases, and 19 bases stayed unmatched. CDR3: CARSATPLGDRGPFYGYTF. The CDR3 nucleotides are TGTGCCAGAAGCGCCACTCCCCTAGGAGACAGGGGGCCTTTCTATGGCTACACCTTC.

The genes are TRBV7-3 and TRBJ2-7; TRBD1 is a possible D gene (6 bases). Germline CDR1 reads SGHTA; CDR2 reads FQGTGA. The V gene lost 3 bases and the J gene lost 6 bases, with 12 bases spanning the gap. This CDR3 has 13 residues. This CDR3 is CASSLDRRGEQYF. In DNA form, the CDR3 reads TGTGCCAGCAGCTTGGACCGCAGGGGCGAGCAGTACTTC.

The chain links TRBV7-2 to TRBJ1-2, with D unresolved. The V gene lost 8 bases and the J gene lost 5 bases, with 18 bases spanning the gap. There are 14 residues in the CDR3. Germline CDR1 and CDR2: SGHTA and FQGNSA. The CDR3 reads CASQPSWADYGYTF. The CDR3 bases are TGTGCCAGCCAACCGTCGTGGGCAGATTATGGCTACACCTTC. Combining the CDR3 with reference TRBV7-2 and TRBJ1-2 gives the whole variable domain GAGVSQSPSNKVTEKGKDVELRCDPISGHTALYWYRQSLGQGLEFLIYFQGNSAPDKSGLPSDRFSAERTGGSVSTLTIQRTQQEDSAVYLCASQPSWADYGYTFGSGTRLTVV.

This clone was seen a single time. The chain couples TRBV18 to TRBJ1-2; weak D call: TRBD1 (5 bases). Germline loops: CDR1 KGHSH, CDR2 LQKENI. The CDR3 covers 16 residues. Trimming removed 3 bases at V and 0 bases at J, with 14 bases between. Here the CDR3 DNA reads TGTGCCAGCTCACCCTCTGCTACAGGCGCTAACTATGGCTACACCTTC. This encodes CASSPSATGANYGYTF.

The J gene is TRBJ1-5, the V gene TRBV6-5, with 7 bases matching TRBD1. The length of the CDR3 is 13 residues. The J segment lost 7 bases and the V segment lost 5 bases, leaving 5 bases of the junction unmatched. Germline V gene data show CDR1 as MNHEY and CDR2 as SVGAGI. The chain's CDR3 is CASSNRGYQPQHF. In nucleotides, the CDR3 is TGTGCCAGCAGTAACAGGGGTTACCAGCCCCAGCATTTT.

J is TRBJ1-6 and V is TRBV19, with a tentative D call TRBD1 (6 bases). The V end lost 6 bases, the J end lost 9 bases, and 15 bases lay between the germline ends. This CDR3 comprises 14 residues. The germline CDR1 and CDR2 sequences are LNHDA and SQIVND (reference sequence). The chain's CDR3 is CASSPAGEGSPLHF. The CDR3 DNA reads as TGTGCCAGTAGCCCGGCAGGGGAAGGTTCACCCCTCCACTTT.

J is TRBJ2-7 and V is TRBV6-5; D gene ambiguous. V lost 7 bases and J 3 bases, leaving 7 bases between the germline ends. Germline V lookup: CDR1 MNHEY, CDR2 SVGAGI. The CDR3 consists of 11 residues. The CDR3 DNA sequence: TGTGCCAGCACAAGAGGCTACGAGCAGTACTTC. Translating it yields CASTRGYEQYF.

V is TRBV15 and J is TRBJ2-5, with a weak D call TRBD2 (6 bases). CDR3 length equals 13 residues. Germline V gene data show CDR1 as LNHNV and CDR2 as YYDKDF (reference sequence). V lost 5 bases, J lost 5 bases, and 12 bases lay in between. The CDR3 coding sequence is TGTGCCACCAGCGAGACTAGTTGGGAGACCCAGTACTTC. Translating it yields CATSETSWETQYF.

This clone is a singleton in its sample. The gene calls are TRBV4-1 and TRBJ1-2, with 7 bases identical to TRBD1. Germline V lookup: CDR1 MGHRA, CDR2 YSYEKL. V trimming: 3 bases; J trimming: 2 bases; junction bases outside the gene matches: 6. The CDR3 extends over 15 amino acids. The CDR3, as DNA: TGCGCCAGCAGCCAGGCATCGGGACAGAACTATGGCTACACCTTC. As protein: CASSQASGQNYGYTF.

The chain links TRBV2 to TRBJ2-1; possibly TRBD1 for D (5 bases). CDR1 is SNHLY and CDR2 is FYNNEI in the germline V gene. V was pared by 6 bases and J by 7 bases, with 7 bases between. This CDR3 comprises 11 residues. CDR3 nucleotide sequence: TGTGCCAGCAGGCGGACAAATGAGCAGTTCTTC. It specifies CASRRTNEQFF.

This clone was recorded only once. The rearrangement joins TRBV9 to TRBJ2-1; perhaps TRBD2 as D (6 bases). The CDR3 is 15 residues long. V was pared by 4 bases and J by 5 bases, with 16 bases between. CDR1 SGDLS and CDR2 YYNGEE come from the germline V gene. The CDR3 loop reads CASSPGRRRDNEQFF. The CDR3 DNA sequence: TGTGCCAGCAGCCCCGGACGTCGGAGGGACAATGAGCAGTTCTTC.

The rearrangement links TRBV3-1 (or the pseudogene TRBV3-2) to TRBJ2-5; 10 positions match TRBD1. The length of the CDR3 is 21 residues. Looked up from germline, CDR1 is LGHDT and CDR2 is YNNKEL (reference sequence). Trimming at V came to 2 bases and at J to 0 bases, leaving 18 bases not matched to a gene. The CDR3 protein is CASSQTPGQGVISYHQETQYF. CDR3 DNA: TGTGCCAGCAGCCAAACCCCTGGACAGGGGGTAATCTCCTACCACCAAGAGACCCAGTACTTC.

V and J are TRBV6-5 and TRBJ2-1, with 7 positions matching TRBD2. J lost 6 bases, V lost 6 bases, and 8 bases had no gene match. The CDR3 has 14 residues. CDR1 MNHEY and CDR2 SVGAGI come from the germline V gene. CDR3 nucleotide sequence: TGTGCCAGCAGGGGAGGGGCGGGAGTCAATGAGCAGTTCTTC. It translates to CASRGGAGVNEQFF.

CDR3 coding DNA: TGTGCCATCAGTGAGTCTGACAGCTCCTCCGGGCCCCAGCATTTT. Translated: CAISESDSSSGPQHF. The chain combines TRBV10-3 with TRBJ1-5; tentative D call: TRBD1 (5 bases). Trimming stripped 0 bases from V and 9 bases from J, with 15 bases between. This CDR3 is 15 amino acids long. Germline CDR1 ENHRY, CDR2 SYGVKD.

J is TRBJ2-1 and V is TRBV11-2; 9 nucleotides align to TRBD1. Trimming took 1 base from V and 9 from J; bases not matched to a gene: 4. Per the germline V gene, CDR1 is SGHAT and CDR2 is FQNNGV. This CDR3 contains 14 residues. CDR3 DNA: TGTGCCAGCAGCTTAGGGACAGGGGATGGTGAGCAGTTCTTC. This sequence encodes CASSLGTGDGEQFF. Combining the CDR3 with reference TRBV11-2 and TRBJ2-1 gives the whole variable domain EAGVAQSPRYKIIEKRQSVAFWCNPISGHATLYWYQQILGQGPKLLIQFQNNGVVDDSQLPKDRFSAERLKGVDSTLKIQPAKLEDSAVYLCASSLGTGDGEQFFGPGTRLTVL.

Comment on this clone: One junction end does not reproduce the germline sequence, and a read error may be involved. The chain has TRBV7-7 and TRBJ2-5, with D tentatively TRBD2 (6 bases). There are 16 residues in the CDR3. CDR1 and CDR2 from the germline V gene are SSHAT and FNYEAQ (reference sequence). In DNA, the CDR3 is TGTGCTAGCAGCTTAGGCGGGGCAGGGTCCCAAGAGACCCAGTACTTC. The encoded protein is CASSLGGAGSQETQYF.

The CDR3 loop reads CASSWEFSSYNEQFF. The CDR3 DNA reads TGTGCCAGCAGTTGGGAGTTCAGCTCCTACAATGAGCAGTTCTTC. The genes are TRBV27 and TRBJ2-1, with D possibly matching TRBD2 (5 bases). This CDR3 has 15 amino acids. V gave up 4 bases and J gave up 0 bases, with 10 bases separating them. Germline V gene data show CDR1 as MNHEY and CDR2 as SMNVEV (reference sequence).

The rearrangement links TRBV2 to TRBJ1-1, with 10 bases that match TRBD1. CDR1 is SNHLY, CDR2 FYNNEI, per germline. With 6 bases clipped from V and 10 bases from J, the junction kept 8 bases outside the gene matches. The CDR3 runs 13 residues. For the CDR3, the DNA is TGTGCCAGCAGCCGACAGGGGGCCGAGCGAGCTTTCTTT. The encoded protein is CASSRQGAERAFF.

The genes are TRBV5-1 and TRBJ2-5; TRBD2 agrees at 8 bases. The CDR3 is made up of 15 amino acids. CDR1 is SGHRS, CDR2 YFSETQ, per germline. The J segment lost 1 base and the V segment lost 4 bases, leaving 6 bases of the junction unmatched. CDR3 sequence reads: CASSVREGGQETQYF. For the CDR3, the DNA is TGCGCCAGCAGCGTACGGGAGGGCGGCCAAGAGACCCAGTACTTC.